Presented here are 14 T cell receptor beta chains from one specimen sequenced in a study of early T cells in non-severe SARS-CoV-2 infection. TCRdb ran MiXCR on the 5' RACE reads and lists one entry per CDR3 protein. The sample consists of more than 25,000 distinct CDR3 sequences, 3.5% to 5.5% of them appearing once. The sequenced sample was whole blood, obtained at baseline. The receptors originated from an adult who was a healthcare worker with PCR-confirmed SARS-CoV-2 infection or an uninfected control (not recorded which).

This clonotype showed up many times. The chain is built from TRBV2 and TRBJ2-1; maybe TRBD2 (7 bases). The germline V gene encodes CDR1 SNHLY and CDR2 FYNNEI. The CDR3 covers 14 residues. The ends were cut back, 8 bases at V and 0 bases at J, with 11 bases in the middle. CDR3 sequence: CASAGALSYNEQFF. CDR3 DNA: TGTGCCAGCGCGGGGGCCCTCTCCTACAATGAGCAGTTCTTC. The full variable domain, its missing parts supplied by reference TRBV2 and TRBJ2-1, is EPEVTQTPSHQVTQMGQEVILRCVPISNHLYFYWYRQILGQKVEFLVSFYNNEISEKSEIFDDQFSVERPDGSNFTLKIRSTKLEDSAMYFCASAGALSYNEQFFGPGTRLTVL.

This clonotype was recorded at least ten times. V is TRBV5-6 and J is TRBJ2-1, with unresolved D. CDR1 and CDR2 (germline): SGHDT, YYEEEE. Between the trimmed V and J ends, which lost 4 bases and 0 bases, there was a span of 11 bases. The CDR3 is 15 residues long. The CDR3, as DNA: TGTGCCAGCAGCCTGCGGCCGAGCTCCTACAATGAGCAGTTCTTC. This encodes CASSLRPSSYNEQFF.

Remarks on this clonotype: A much larger clone differs from this one at a single base, so this may be a read error. The chain combines TRBV7-9 with TRBJ2-7, with D perhaps TRBD2 (7 bases). CDR1 and CDR2 (germline): SEHNR, FQNEAQ (reference sequence). Trimming took off 7 bases at V and 2 bases at J, with 15 bases between the two ends. This CDR3 is built from 14 residues. CDR3 region: CASTPGGNAYEQYF. In DNA form, the CDR3 reads TGTGCCAGCACCCCGGGGGGCAACGCCTACGAGCAGTACTTC.

There are many counts of this clonotype. V usage is TRBV6-6 and J usage is TRBJ2-7, with TRBD2 identical over 7 bases. Germline trimming cut 2 bases from V and 6 bases from J; bases unmatched to any gene: 1. The CDR3 is 12 residues long. CDR1 is MNHNY, CDR2 SVGAGI, per germline (reference sequence). The CDR3 loop is CASSYGGGEQYF. The CDR3 DNA reads as TGTGCCAGCAGTTACGGCGGGGGCGAGCAGTACTTC.

Comments on this clonotype: A much larger clonotype is one base distant, so this may be a read error. The gene calls are TRBV5-1 and TRBJ2-1; a weak D match, TRBD2 (5 bases). Trimming left V 0 bases short and J 5 bases short, with 9 bases between. This CDR3 spans 14 amino acids. Germline V lookup: CDR1 SGHRS, CDR2 YFSETQ. The CDR3 protein is CASSLGGPNNEQFF. The CDR3 nucleotides are TGCGCCAGCAGCTTGGGAGGGCCCAACAATGAGCAGTTCTTC.

This clonotype was seen repeatedly, ten times or more. The V and J genes are TRBV20-1 and TRBJ1-2, with D perhaps matching TRBD1 (5 bases). With 6 bases removed from V and 3 bases from J, the gap between germline ends came to 20 bases. Germline CDR1 reads DFQATT; CDR2 reads SNEGSKA (reference sequence). The CDR3 runs to 15 residues. For the CDR3, the DNA is TGCAGTGCCGTGACCATCCGGGGGGAGGACTATGGCTACACCTTC. Translation gives CSAVTIRGEDYGYTF.

This clonotype was seen ten or more times. The V gene is TRBV12-3 or TRBV12-4, the J gene TRBJ2-3, with unresolved D. The CDR3 covers 15 residues. Trimming took off 11 bases at V and 6 bases at J, with 24 bases between the two ends. CDR3 amino acids: CAVALGVLSRDTQYF. The CDR3, as DNA: TGTGCCGTTGCACTCGGAGTTCTCAGCAGGGATACGCAGTATTTT.

This chain links TRBV5-1 with TRBJ2-6, with D hard to call. Trimming shortened V by 4 bases and J by 0 bases, and 11 bases separated the two germline ends. The CDR3 is 16 residues long. The germline V gene has CDR1 SGHRS and CDR2 YFSETQ. CDR3 sequence reads: CASSLGISSGANVLTF. In DNA form, the CDR3 reads TGCGCCAGCAGCCTAGGTATAAGCTCTGGGGCCAACGTCCTGACTTTC.

This clonotype was seen at least ten times. The V and J genes are TRBV18 and TRBJ2-6; no clear D. The germline V gene has CDR1 KGHSH and CDR2 LQKENI. The V gene lost 1 base and the J gene lost 2 bases, with 12 bases spanning the gap. The CDR3 runs to 17 residues. The CDR3 nucleotides read TGTGCCAGCTCACCACAGAGCTCTAGGACTGGGGCCAACGTCCTGACTTTC. It codes for CASSPQSSRTGANVLTF.

There are many counts of this clonotype. CDR3 loop: CASSLLPYPAGNGNTIYF. CDR3 nucleotides: TGTGCCAGCAGTTTACTTCCCTATCCGGCGGGGAACGGAAACACCATATATTTT. V is TRBV27 and J is TRBJ1-3; no clear D. The CDR3 spans 18 residues. The germline CDR1 and CDR2 sequences are MNHEY and SMNVEV (reference sequence). V was clipped by 2 bases and J by 4 bases, with 21 bases between them.

The gene calls are TRBV11-3 and TRBJ2-7; tentatively, D is TRBD1 (5 bases). This CDR3 contains 14 residues. CDR1 is SGHNT, CDR2 YENEEA, per germline. Trimming removed 5 bases at V and 2 bases at J, with 13 bases between. CDR3 in amino acids: CASSRGDSPYEQYF. In DNA form, the CDR3 reads TGTGCCAGCAGCCGAGGTGACAGCCCCTACGAGCAGTACTTC.

In its sample, this clonotype was seen many times. In nucleotides, the CDR3 is TGTGCCAGCAGCTTGGGTTCCAGGCCCGCCTACAATGAGCAGTTCTTC. Residues: CASSLGSRPAYNEQFF. The V gene is TRBV5-4, the J gene TRBJ2-1; D not certain. The germline V gene encodes CDR1 SGHNT and CDR2 YYREEE (reference sequence). The CDR3 consists of 16 residues. V lost 0 bases, J lost 2 bases, and 12 bases lay in between.

This clonotype was seen at least ten times. The V call is TRBV11-3, the J call TRBJ1-6, with 9 nucleotides matching TRBD1. CDR1 is SGHNT, CDR2 YENEEA, per germline. This CDR3 is built from 15 residues. Trimming cost V 5 bases and J 9 bases; bases outside gene matches: 8. The CDR3 spells CASSRSGQGISPLHF. The CDR3 DNA follows: TGTGCCAGCAGCCGGTCCGGACAGGGGATTTCACCCCTCCACTTT.

In its sample, this clonotype was seen many times. The genes are TRBV30 and TRBJ1-2; tentative D call: TRBD1 (5 bases). V lost 1 base and J lost 8, with 26 bases in between. The CDR3 sequence is 17 residues long. Looked up from germline, CDR1 is GTSNPN and CDR2 is SVGIG (reference sequence). Here the CDR3 reads CAWSGSQGSIGLKGYTF. CDR3 DNA: TGTGCCTGGAGTGGATCCCAGGGCTCAATAGGTTTGAAGGGCTACACCTTC.